This T cell receptor beta chain derives from a study of breast tumors, draining lymph nodes, adjacent tissues. TCRdb analysed the multiplex PCR reads with MiXCR anew, one entry per CDR3 protein. The sample carries tens of thousands of distinct CDR3 sequences, around 29% recorded once. V gave up 8 bases and J gave up 5 bases; unmatched junction bases: 17. The germline gives CDR1 LNHDA, CDR2 SQIVND (reference sequence). CDR3 length: 17 amino acids. Samples came from axillary lymph nodes draining the breast cancer. The receptor was derived from a female donor with breast cancer. Some clones in this sample may be carry-over from other donors' samples. The sequenced sample consisted of axillary lymph node tissue. The chain couples TRBV19 to TRBJ2-1, with TRBD1 matching over 8 bases. Here the CDR3 DNA reads TGTGCCAGTGCTAGGGGCCCCGACAGGGGAGTTGACAATGAGCAGTTCTTC. It is translated as CASARGPDRGVDNEQFF.